This TCR beta chain was sequenced during a study of T cells in Graves' hyperthyroidism and ophthalmopathy. The table lists this clonotype with many counts. The antigen is unknown. Study results and limitations: Most expanded thyroid clonotypes above 0.001 recurred in blood. The model identified upcoming ophthalmopathy a median approximately six months ahead of onset.

Amplification yielded TCR beta CDR3 regions, with RNA transcripts as the source. HTBI primers were employed in a first-round RT-PCR of the TCR CDR3. TCRdb re-called the multiplex PCR reads with MiXCR, one entry per CDR3 protein. This table has roughly 550,000 distinct CDR3 sequences, roughly a sixth appearing once. Germline V CDR1 and CDR2: SGHTA, FQGNSA. J gave up 9 bases and V 1 base, and 4 bases lay outside the gene matches. This CDR3 region has 14 residues. This chain joins TRBV7-2 and TRBJ2-1; 9 bases are shared with TRBD1. This sequence was found in a woman aged 25 to 39 with Graves' ophthalmopathy. Sequencing used blood. The CDR3: CASSLGGQGGEQFF. The CDR3 DNA reads TGTGCCAGCAGCTTAGGGGGACAGGGAGGTGAGCAGTTCTTC.